Detailed here is one T cell receptor (beta chain). Its specificity is unknown. The table came from immunoSEQ multiplex PCR; TCRdb's copy has only in-frame clones and leaves some out. Of 65,000 to 85,000 clones in the sample, approximately 95% were seen once. These data belong to a study of cytomegalovirus exposure and HLA in healthy donors. Turning to the study itself: The approximately 130 validation repertoires and the roughly 670 first-cohort repertoires shared a platform, a later analysis reported.

Study-level points and caveats: There were over 150 TCR beta chains listed as cytomegalovirus-associated. Three CMV-associated chains proved CMV antigen-specific in vitro. TCR sequences were mostly rare, though some public TCRs occurred in many donors.

V lost 10 bases to trimming and J lost 4 bases; unmatched junction nucleotides: 6. The germline V gene encodes CDR1 SNHLY and CDR2 FYNNEI. The CDR3 loop spans 13 amino acids. Sequencing input: PBMCs. The receptor was isolated from a woman aged 18-35 years in good health and CMV-seronegative. The chain joins TRBV2 to TRBJ1-1, with 10 bases that match TRBD1. The DNA for the CDR3 is TGTGCCACCCGACAGGGGGCCGGCACTGAAGCTTTCTTT. Translated: CATRQGAGTEAFF. Based on the CDR3 plus reference TRBV2 and TRBJ1-1, the full variable domain is EPEVTQTPSHQVTQMGQEVILRCVPISNHLYFYWYRQILGQKVEFLVSFYNNEISEKSEIFDDQFSVERPDGSNFTLKIRSTKLEDSAMYFCATRQGAGTEAFFGQGTRLTVV.